The 27 T cell receptor beta chains in this list originate from one sample, sequenced in a study of cytomegalovirus exposure and HLA in healthy donors listed by TCRdb under 2017. The protocol used for the library was the immunoSEQ multiplex PCR assay. For the multiplex PCR, a mixture combining 60 forward primers for TCR Vbeta segments and 13 reverse primers for TCR Jbeta segments was used. Held by TCRdb, this immuneACCESS table contains in-frame sequences only and omits some clones. Under half of the omission traces to an unresolved V gene where checked; the cause of the rest is unknown. In this sample the table shows approximately 110,000 clones, around 80% of which occur a single time. In total, the top ten clones hold less than 0.25% of the sample. The sequencing input was PBMCs. All receptors derive from a man aged 45 to 65 in good health and CMV-seronegative.

J is TRBJ2-1 and V is TRBV5-6; TRBD2 matches at 14 bases. Germline V lookup: CDR1 SGHDT, CDR2 YYEEEE. J lost 4 bases, V lost 1 base, and 4 bases had no gene match. This CDR3 has 17 amino acids. The CDR3 reads CASSLLGLAGAYNEQFF. For the CDR3, the DNA is TGTGCCAGCAGCTTGTTGGGACTAGCGGGAGCTTACAATGAGCAGTTCTTC.

The V and J genes are TRBV7-9 and TRBJ1-1; 8 nucleotides align to TRBD1. CDR3 length: 14 residues. Losses at the gene ends were 5 bases for V and 3 bases for J; bases not matched to a gene: 5. Germline loops: CDR1 SEHNR, CDR2 FQNEAQ (reference sequence). The chain's CDR3 is CASSGQGLDTEAFF. CDR3 nucleotides: TGTGCCAGCAGCGGACAGGGTCTGGACACTGAAGCTTTCTTT.

J is TRBJ2-2 and V is TRBV27; weak D call: TRBD2 (6 bases). From germline, CDR1 is MNHEY and CDR2 SMNVEV (reference sequence). The CDR3 sequence is 15 residues long. Trimming left V 3 bases short and J 4 bases short, with 12 bases between. The CDR3 here is CASSFAGTLTGELFF. The CDR3 DNA follows: TGTGCCAGCAGTTTCGCGGGAACACTCACCGGGGAGCTGTTTTTT.

The gene calls are TRBV5-4 and TRBJ2-1, with D possibly TRBD1 on 5 matching bases. The germline V and J ends were trimmed by 0 bases and 2 bases, with 18 bases remaining between them. CDR1 and CDR2 (germline): SGHNT, YYREEE (reference sequence). This CDR3 is built from 18 residues. CDR3 nucleotide sequence: TGTGCCAGCAGCTTGGGACTGTCAGGGTATAACACCTACAATGAGCAGTTCTTC. Protein sequence: CASSLGLSGYNTYNEQFF.

This chain uses TRBV27 with TRBJ2-3, with TRBD2 matching 8 bases. V shed 5 bases, J shed 0 bases, and the junction held 13 bases outside the gene matches. The CDR3 is 18 amino acids. Looked up from germline, CDR1 is MNHEY and CDR2 is SMNVEV (reference sequence). The CDR3 DNA follows: TGTGCCAGCAGTCCCCAAGCGGGGGTCATTATTAGCACAGATACGCAGTATTTT. Translated, it gives CASSPQAGVIISTDTQYF.

The genes are TRBV2 and TRBJ1-6, with 8 bases fitting TRBD1. Germline CDR1 is SNHLY and CDR2 is FYNNEI. The CDR3 is 13 residues long. V was clipped by 8 bases and J by 6 bases; unmatched bases: 3. DNA for the CDR3: TGTGCCAGCGTGGGACAGGCTAATTCACCCCTCCACTTT. It yields the protein CASVGQANSPLHF.

This chain uses TRBV18 with TRBJ2-1, with 11 bases aligning to TRBD2. The J segment lost 0 bases and the V segment lost 3 bases, leaving 4 bases of the junction unmatched. The CDR3 runs 17 residues. Per germline, CDR1 KGHSH and CDR2 LQKENI. CDR3 in amino acids: CASSPSSGRSSYNEQFF. CDR3 coding DNA: TGTGCCAGCTCACCGTCTAGCGGGAGGAGCTCCTACAATGAGCAGTTCTTC. The complete variable domain, with remaining parts taken from reference TRBV18 and TRBJ2-1, reads NAGVMQNPRHLVRRRGQEARLRCSPMKGHSHVYWYRQLPEEGLKFMVYLQKENIIDESGMPKERFSAEFPKEGPSILRIQQVVRGDSAAYFCASSPSSGRSSYNEQFFGPGTRLTVL.

The V gene is TRBV19, the J gene TRBJ2-2; 7 bases are a match to TRBD2. This CDR3 is 15 amino acids long. V was pared by 4 bases and J by 5 bases, with 7 bases of the junction left unmatched. Germline CDR1 LNHDA, CDR2 SQIVND (reference sequence). The CDR3 sequence is CASSRQRGGTGELFF. CDR3 nucleotide sequence: TGTGCCAGTAGTAGACAGCGGGGAGGGACCGGGGAGCTGTTTTTT.

The chain carries TRBV9 and TRBJ2-7, with TRBD1 identical over 9 bases. With V trimmed by 3 bases and J by 5 bases, 6 bases remained unmatched. Per the germline V gene, CDR1 is SGDLS and CDR2 is YYNGEE. The CDR3 totals 14 residues. The CDR3 DNA sequence: TGTGCCAGCAGCGCCGGGACAGGGAACCACGAGCAGTACTTC. Its protein product is CASSAGTGNHEQYF.

The V gene is TRBV27, the J gene TRBJ1-6; the D is unclear. V dropped 3 bases and J dropped 15 bases, with 12 bases sitting between them. The CDR3 has 12 amino acids. CDR1 and CDR2 (germline): MNHEY, SMNVEV (reference sequence). The CDR3 nucleotides read TGTGCCAGCAGTTTTCAACCAGGTAGCCTCCACTTT. Its protein is CASSFQPGSLHF.

The V and J genes are TRBV10-3 and TRBJ1-1; the D gene is possibly TRBD1 (5 bases). Germline values: CDR1 ENHRY, CDR2 SYGVKD. The CDR3 sequence is 14 residues long. V lost 0 bases and J 1 base, leaving 6 bases between the germline ends. CDR3 region: CAISESGGNTEAFF. The CDR3 coding sequence is TGTGCCATCAGTGAGTCGGGGGGGAACACTGAAGCTTTCTTT.

In nucleotides, the CDR3 is TGTGCCAGCGGGGGGGGTATGAATTCGGCGAACACTGAAGCTTTCTTT. This gives the protein CASGGGMNSANTEAFF. The V and J genes are TRBV6-4 and TRBJ1-1, with a tentative D call TRBD1 (5 bases). There are 16 residues in the CDR3. V lost 8 bases and J 1 base, leaving 20 bases between the germline ends. Per the germline V gene, CDR1 is MRHNA and CDR2 is SNTAGT.

This clone is a singleton in its sample. This chain uses TRBV15 with TRBJ2-5, with a possible D match to TRBD2 (6 bases). The CDR3 contains 14 residues. Germline V lookup: CDR1 LNHNV, CDR2 YYDKDF (reference sequence). Between the trimmed V and J ends, which lost 3 bases and 4 bases, there was a span of 12 bases. The CDR3 coding sequence is TGTGCCACCAGCAGGCCCGGGAGATCAGAGACCCAGTACTTC. Protein product: CATSRPGRSETQYF.

The V and J genes are TRBV28 and TRBJ1-1, with D perhaps matching TRBD1 (6 bases). Trimming cost V 5 bases and J 0 bases, with 13 bases left between them. In germline, CDR1 is MDHEN, CDR2 SYDVKM. The CDR3 sequence is 15 residues long. The CDR3 DNA sequence: TGTGCCAGCAGTCTACCCGGACAGCTGAACACTGAAGCTTTCTTT. The encoded protein is CASSLPGQLNTEAFF.

The V and J genes are TRBV5-5 and TRBJ1-4; D is undetermined. CDR3 length: 15 amino acids. CDR1 is SGHKS and CDR2 is YYEKEE in the germline V gene (reference sequence). The germline V and J ends were trimmed by 1 base and 2 bases, with 9 bases remaining between them. The CDR3 bases are TGTGCCAGCAGCTTGCGAGGTCGGACTAATGAAAAACTGTTTTTT. Its translation: CASSLRGRTNEKLFF. Variable domain in full (rest from reference TRBV5-5 and TRBJ1-4): DAGVTQSPTHLIKTRGQQVTLRCSPISGHKSVSWYQQVLGQGPQFIFQYYEKEERGRGNFPDRFSARQFPNYSSELNVNALLLGDSALYLCASSLRGRTNEKLFFGSGTQLSVL.

The chain is built from TRBV28 and TRBJ2-7; tentative D call: TRBD2 (6 bases). This CDR3 region has 14 residues. CDR1 MDHEN and CDR2 SYDVKM come from the germline V gene. Deletions cut 2 bases from V and 3 bases from J, with 11 bases between. CDR3 region: CASSLDGGNYEQYF. The CDR3 nucleotides read TGTGCCAGCAGTTTAGATGGCGGGAACTACGAGCAGTACTTC.

J is TRBJ1-2 and V is TRBV7-8; possible D gene TRBD1, 5 bases. Deletions cut 1 base from V and 8 bases from J, with 14 bases between. This CDR3 spans 14 amino acids. Germline CDR1 SGHVS, CDR2 FQNEAQ. CDR3 coding DNA: TGTGCCAGCAGCTTAGGGGGACTGGGGCGGGGCTACACCTTC. Residues: CASSLGGLGRGYTF.

The rearrangement uses TRBV12-5 and TRBJ1-4; D is uncertain. Trimming removed 1 base at V and 0 bases at J, with 6 bases between. Germline V gene lookup returns CDR1 LGHNT and CDR2 FRNRAP. The CDR3 consists of 15 residues. The CDR3 loop is CASGLGESTNEKLFF. As DNA, the CDR3 is TGTGCTAGTGGTTTGGGGGAGTCAACTAATGAAAAACTGTTTTTT.

This CDR3 is CASSYGQDNEKLFF. For the CDR3, the DNA is TGTGCCAGCAGTTACGGTCAGGATAATGAAAAACTGTTTTTT. The chain carries TRBV5-6 and TRBJ1-4, with D unclear. This CDR3 comprises 14 residues. In germline, CDR1 is SGHDT, CDR2 YYEEEE. V was pared by 5 bases and J by 4 bases, with 12 bases between.

This chain uses TRBV30 with TRBJ1-5; possible D gene TRBD1, 6 bases. The CDR3 runs to 15 residues. V was pared by 4 bases and J by 3 bases, with 16 bases between. Germline CDR1 GTSNPN, CDR2 SVGIG (reference sequence). This chain's CDR3 is CAWKATGLDNQPQHF. The CDR3 DNA follows: TGTGCCTGGAAAGCCACAGGGTTGGACAATCAGCCCCAGCATTTT.

The chain links TRBV19 to TRBJ1-1, with unresolved D. This CDR3 has 12 residues. CDR1 is LNHDA, CDR2 SQIVND, per germline (reference sequence). The V end lost 7 bases, the J end lost 3 bases, and 9 bases lay between the germline ends. CDR3 in amino acids: CASKAGYTEAFF. For the CDR3, the DNA is TGTGCCAGTAAGGCAGGATACACTGAAGCTTTCTTT.

V is TRBV7-2 and J is TRBJ2-2; 11 positions match TRBD2. J lost 4 bases, V lost 7 bases, and 8 bases had no gene match. Germline V gene sequence: CDR1 SGHTA, CDR2 FQGNSA. The CDR3 sequence is 16 residues long. CDR3 protein: CASTVAGGPSTGELFF. Written as DNA, the CDR3 is TGTGCCAGCACCGTAGCGGGAGGGCCGAGCACCGGGGAGCTGTTTTTT.

The chain combines TRBV29-1 with TRBJ2-4; TRBD2 matches 12 bases. The CDR3 totals 16 residues. Trimming took 5 bases from V and 3 from J; bases not matched to a gene: 8. Per germline, CDR1 SQVTM and CDR2 ANQGSEA. The CDR3, as DNA: TGCAGCGTTCGTCTAGCGGGAGGGCTTGGCAAAAACATTCAGTACTTC. It translates to CSVRLAGGLGKNIQYF.

The rearrangement links TRBV5-1 to TRBJ2-3; 9 nucleotides agree with TRBD2. Germline V gene lookup returns CDR1 SGHRS and CDR2 YFSETQ. This CDR3 is 17 amino acids long. Germline trimming cut 1 base from V and 2 bases from J; bases unmatched to any gene: 8. This CDR3 is CASSLFPSGDSTDTQYF. The CDR3 coding sequence is TGCGCCAGCAGCTTGTTCCCTAGCGGGGACTCCACAGATACGCAGTATTTT.

This clone was recorded a few times. The sample holds other DNA sequences that translate to the same CDR3. The J gene is TRBJ1-1, the V gene TRBV7-9; D is unclear. This CDR3 spans 13 amino acids. Trimming removed 3 bases from V and 2 bases from J, with 7 bases in between. Germline assignment: CDR1 SEHNR and CDR2 FQNEAQ (reference sequence). For the CDR3, the DNA is TGTGCCAGCAGCTTCTCGGGAAACACTGAAGCTTTCTTT. It yields the protein CASSFSGNTEAFF.

The chain carries TRBV7-3 and TRBJ2-5, with 8 nucleotides matching TRBD2. After removal of 2 bases from V and 1 base from J, the junction contained 0 bases not matched to a gene. The CDR3 sequence is 14 residues long. The germline gives CDR1 SGHTA, CDR2 FQGTGA. The CDR3 region is CASSLGTSQETQYF. CDR3 nucleotide sequence: TGTGCCAGCAGCTTAGGGACTAGCCAAGAGACCCAGTACTTC.

This chain connects TRBV25-1 to TRBJ2-3; 12 positions agree with TRBD2. This CDR3 has 17 residues. Per the germline V gene, CDR1 is MGHDK and CDR2 is SYGVNS. Trimming took 4 bases from V and 8 from J; bases not matched to a gene: 13. CDR3 in amino acids: CASSVGPSGGAEGTQYF. The DNA of the CDR3 is TGTGCCAGCAGTGTTGGCCCTAGCGGGGGGGCCGAGGGTACGCAGTATTTT.